This T cell receptor (beta chain) was captured by sequencing in a study of human T cells and chemical hapten exposure. A single record per CDR3 protein comes from TCRdb applying MiXCR to the RACE reads. The sample holds about 80,000 distinct CDR3 sequences, approximately 10% seen once. Time point denoted: patch test 1, 2 weeks after DPC sensitization. As to treatment: therapeutic diphenylcyclopropenone sensitization with weekly scalp DPC. Germline V CDR1 and CDR2: LGHNA, YSLEER. CDR3 length: 15 amino acids. V lost 4 bases, J lost 4 bases, and 2 bases stayed unmatched. The sequence was obtained from a woman aged 45 to 65 with alopecia areata. Some clones in this sample may be carry-over from other donors' samples. This sample comprised whole blood, obtained in connection with sensitization to the hapten diphenylcyclopropenone (DPC). The V call is TRBV4-3, the J call TRBJ1-5, with 12 bases aligning to TRBD1. The CDR3 here is CASSRDRGLNQPQHF. The CDR3 DNA follows: TGCGCCAGCAGCCGGGACAGGGGGCTAAATCAGCCCCAGCATTTT.